The source of this T cell receptor beta chain is a study of Graves' ophthalmopathy and Graves' hyperthyroidism. Germline V lookup: CDR1 SEHNR, CDR2 FQNEAQ (reference sequence). Trimming cost V 5 bases and J 6 bases, with 10 bases left between them. The CDR3 has 13 residues. From RNA, the CDR3 regions of TCR beta chains were amplified and sequenced. Second-round multiplex PCR came after first-round RT-PCR with HTBI primers. TCRdb recomputed calls from the multiplex PCR reads with MiXCR, one row per CDR3 protein. The sample carries more than 550,000 distinct CDR3 sequences, about 38% recorded once. This clonotype was found many times.

The chain employs TRBV7-9 and TRBJ2-2; no clear D gene. The sequenced sample was peripheral blood. This TCR was recovered from an adult man with Graves' ophthalmopathy. The CDR3 nucleotides read TGTGCCAGCAGCAGACAAGGTCCCGGGGAGCTGTTTTTT. As protein: CASSRQGPGELFF. The entire variable domain, with the rest obtained from reference TRBV7-9 and TRBJ2-2, is as follows: DTGVSQNPRHKITKRGQNVTFRCDPISEHNRLYWYRQTLGQGPEFLTYFQNEAQLEKSRLLSDRFSAERPKGSFSTLEIQRTEQGDSAMYLCASSRQGPGELFFGEGSRLTVL.